What follows describes a single TCR beta chain. Antigen specificity is unknown. The record originates from a study of cytomegalovirus exposure and HLA in healthy donors. Overall study findings and caveats: Rarity marked most TCR sequences, yet some public TCRs occurred in many donors. The finding came from a later analysis; first-cohort TCR clusters tended to co-occur in the approximately 120 validation repertoires. Reports indicated that the classifier achieved high specificity and sensitivity in diagnosing cytomegalovirus status.

Trimming at V came to 10 bases and at J to 4 bases, leaving 9 bases not matched to a gene. The CDR3 covers 13 residues. Germline values: CDR1 WSHSY, CDR2 SAAADI. Only in-frame clones appear in the TCRdb table, and some are missing; sequencing was by immunoSEQ multiplex PCR. Among some 250,000 clones listed, roughly 90% were seen once. The TCR sequence derives from a woman under 30 in good health and CMV-seronegative. Sequencing was carried out using PBMCs. The rearrangement uses TRBV10-2 and TRBJ1-2; TRBD1 agrees at 7 bases. Here the CDR3 DNA reads TGCGCCACCGCGACAGGGCAGGTCTATGGCTACACCTTC. Translated, it gives CATATGQVYGYTF.